This paragraph reports one TCR beta chain. Antigen unknown. The record originates from a study of cytomegalovirus exposure and HLA in healthy donors. Findings and limits, study-wide: The authors enumerated over 150 TCR beta chains as linked to cytomegalovirus.

Clones were read by immunoSEQ multiplex PCR, and TCRdb kept only the in-frame ones, dropping some. The sample includes hundreds of thousands of clones, less than 90% seen only once; the top ten take about 11%. The receptor was derived from a man between 18 and 29 years old in good health and CMV-seropositive. Sequenced sample: PBMCs.

CDR3 bases: TGTGCCAGTAGTATAACAGGGGTTCGCAATCAGCCCCAGCATTTT. This encodes CASSITGVRNQPQHF. This chain links TRBV19 with TRBJ1-5; 7 bases map to TRBD1. The CDR3 is made up of 15 amino acids. Germline values: CDR1 LNHDA, CDR2 SQIVND (reference sequence). The V segment lost 2 bases and the J segment 2 bases; nucleotides outside the gene matches: 3.